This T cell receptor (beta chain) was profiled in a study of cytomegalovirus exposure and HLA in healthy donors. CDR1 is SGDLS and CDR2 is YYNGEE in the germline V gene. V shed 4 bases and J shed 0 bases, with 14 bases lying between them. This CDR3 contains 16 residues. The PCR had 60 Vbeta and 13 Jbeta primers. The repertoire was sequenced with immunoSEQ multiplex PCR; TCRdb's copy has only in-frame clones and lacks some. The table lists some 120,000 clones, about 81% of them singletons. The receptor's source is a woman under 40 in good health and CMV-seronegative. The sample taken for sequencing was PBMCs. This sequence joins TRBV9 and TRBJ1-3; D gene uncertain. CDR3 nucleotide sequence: TGTGCCAGCAGCTCTCCTTTCCGGGGCTCTGGAAACACCATATATTTT. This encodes CASSSPFRGSGNTIYF.